The 30 T cell receptor beta chains given below trace back to one sample, sequenced in a study of T cells in Graves' hyperthyroidism and ophthalmopathy. Researchers took RNA transcripts and amplified the TCR beta CDR3 regions from them. The TCR CDR3 was amplified in a first-round RT-PCR using the HTBI primer set. TCRdb reprocessed the multiplex PCR reads via MiXCR and lists one record per CDR3 protein. The sample contains hundreds of thousands of distinct CDR3 sequences, 15% to 19% of which appear only once. Sequenced: blood. Receptor source: a woman in her late teens or twenties with Graves' hyperthyroidism.

The V and J genes are TRBV3-1 and TRBJ2-1; D possibly corresponds to TRBD2 (5 bases). The CDR3 sequence is 14 residues long. Germline loops: CDR1 LGHDT, CDR2 YNNKEL (reference sequence). Trimming cost V 3 bases and J 7 bases, with 13 bases left between them. The CDR3 spells CASSQRVGYNEQFF. Written as DNA, the CDR3 is TGTGCCAGCAGCCAGCGGGTCGGGTATAATGAGCAGTTCTTC.

Regarding this clonotype: The junction differs from germline at one of its ends, possibly a read error. This rearrangement joins TRBV27 to TRBJ2-7, with D perhaps TRBD1 (5 bases). Germline CDR1 is MNHEY and CDR2 is SMNVEV (reference sequence). This CDR3 is 15 amino acids long. CDR3 loop: CASSLYFWGSYERYF. For the CDR3, the DNA is TGTGCCAGCAGTTTATATTTTTGGGGCTCCTACGAGCGGTACTTC.

This rearrangement joins TRBV7-6 to TRBJ2-2; 8 bases agree with TRBD2. V lost 5 bases and J lost 4; bases outside the gene matches: 9. The CDR3 contains 16 residues. Germline-derived CDR1 and CDR2 are SGHVS and FNYEAQ. Here the CDR3 reads CASSLEGGGTTGELFF. For the CDR3, the DNA is TGTGCCAGCAGCCTAGAGGGCGGGGGGACCACCGGGGAGCTGTTTTTT. Variable domain in full (rest from reference TRBV7-6 and TRBJ2-2): GAGVSQSPRYKVTKRGQDVALRCDPISGHVSLYWYRQALGQGPEFLTYFNYEAQQDKSGLPNDRFSAERPEGSISTLTIQRTEQRDSAMYRCASSLEGGGTTGELFFGEGSRLTVL.

This clonotype was counted many times. The rearrangement joins TRBV28 to TRBJ2-7, with TRBD2 matching 11 bases. The CDR3 has 16 residues. CDR1 is MDHEN, CDR2 SYDVKM, per germline. J lost 4 bases, V lost 6 bases, and 11 bases had no gene match. As DNA, the CDR3 is TGTGCCAGCAGCCCGATCGGGACTAGCGGCCGATACGAGCAGTACTTC. This translates into CASSPIGTSGRYEQYF.

This clonotype was counted many times. The chain carries TRBV5-1 and TRBJ2-2, with D maybe TRBD2 (6 bases). CDR1 SGHRS and CDR2 YFSETQ come from the germline V gene. With 4 bases removed from V and 0 bases from J, the gap between germline ends came to 13 bases. CDR3 length equals 16 residues. The CDR3 sequence is CASSPRGGTNTGELFF. The DNA of the CDR3 is TGCGCCAGCAGCCCCCGGGGAGGAACGAACACCGGGGAGCTGTTTTTT.

V and J are TRBV20-1 and TRBJ2-1; 14 bases are a match to TRBD2. V lost 2 bases and J lost 4; bases outside the gene matches: 16. The CDR3 contains 20 residues. The germline V gene encodes CDR1 DFQATT and CDR2 SNEGSKA (reference sequence). The CDR3 DNA follows: TGCAGTGCTAGACCTCTCGTGGGACTAGCGGGAGAGTGGGAATACAATGAGCAGTTCTTC. Translated: CSARPLVGLAGEWEYNEQFF.

The CDR3 here is CSARDRGKRGEGEQYF. The CDR3 DNA reads TGCAGTGCTAGAGATCGTGGAAAGAGGGGGGAGGGCGAGCAGTACTTC. The rearrangement links TRBV20-1 to TRBJ2-7, with D tentatively TRBD2 (7 bases). Trimming cost V 0 bases and J 6 bases, with 21 bases left between them. This CDR3 region has 16 residues. Looked up from germline, CDR1 is DFQATT and CDR2 is SNEGSKA (reference sequence).

Only a few counts were recorded for this clonotype. The CDR3 nucleotides read TGTGCCAGCAGCGAATTTGGGACAGGGAACTATGGCTACACCTTC. It specifies CASSEFGTGNYGYTF. The chain is built from TRBV9 and TRBJ1-2; 9 nucleotides match TRBD1. V was pared by 3 bases and J by 2 bases, with 5 bases of the junction left unmatched. Germline-derived CDR1 and CDR2 are SGDLS and YYNGEE. This CDR3 spans 15 amino acids.

This chain connects TRBV19 to TRBJ1-6, with no clear D. Germline lookup yields CDR1 LNHDA and CDR2 SQIVND (reference sequence). CDR3 length: 13 amino acids. Between the trimmed V and J ends, which lost 5 bases and 6 bases, there was a span of 8 bases. In DNA, the CDR3 is TGTGCCAGTAGTTGGACTCTTAATTCACCCCTCCACTTT. It translates to CASSWTLNSPLHF.

This clonotype was picked up many times. The chain recombines TRBV20-1 with TRBJ1-1; TRBD1 matches at 10 bases. This CDR3 has 14 amino acids. Germline assignment: CDR1 DFQATT and CDR2 SNEGSKA (reference sequence). The junction had 2 bases not matched to a gene; V was cut back by 4 bases and J by 0 bases. DNA of the CDR3: TGCAGTGCTACCGGGACAGGGGTGAACACTGAAGCTTTCTTT. Translation gives CSATGTGVNTEAFF.

This clonotype was counted at least ten times. This sequence joins TRBV6-1 and TRBJ1-2, with 8 positions matching TRBD1. The CDR3 has 17 residues. Germline V CDR1 and CDR2: MNHNS, SASEGT. After removal of 4 bases from V and 8 bases from J, the junction contained 18 bases not matched to a gene. The CDR3 loop is CASSGDQAGGRTKGYTF. The CDR3 nucleotides are TGTGCCAGCAGTGGGGATCAGGCAGGGGGCCGTACAAAAGGCTACACCTTC.

The rearrangement uses TRBV24-1 and TRBJ1-1; 12 nucleotides line up with TRBD1. The CDR3 consists of 14 residues. V trimming: 7 bases; J trimming: 7 bases; junction bases outside the gene matches: 6. Germline values: CDR1 KGHDR, CDR2 SFDVKD. For the CDR3, the DNA is TGTGCCACCAGAATGGGACAGGGGGCGGGTGAAGCTTTCTTT. It translates to CATRMGQGAGEAFF.

This clonotype was detected only a few times. The V call is TRBV6-1, the J call TRBJ1-2; no clear D. This CDR3 has 9 residues. Germline V gene sequence: CDR1 MNHNS, CDR2 SASEGT. V gave up 3 bases and J gave up 7 bases, with 0 bases separating them. In DNA form, the CDR3 reads TGTGCCAGCAGTGATGGCTACACCTTC. Translation: CASSDGYTF.

This clonotype was picked up many times. The chain combines TRBV29-1 with TRBJ2-7; D ambiguous. Germline values: CDR1 SQVTM, CDR2 ANQGSEA. The V end lost 7 bases, the J end lost 7 bases, and 11 bases lay between the germline ends. The CDR3 has 10 amino acids. The CDR3 sequence is CSAGSDEQYF. The CDR3 nucleotides read TGCAGCGCCGGGTCTGATGAGCAGTACTTC.

The DNA of the CDR3 is TGTGCCAGCAGCTTAAATCCAATGTCTGCTGGGGCCAACGTCCTGACTTTC. This encodes CASSLNPMSAGANVLTF. The chain combines TRBV7-3 with TRBJ2-6; D is unresolved. The germline V gene has CDR1 SGHTA and CDR2 FQGTGA. V lost 1 base and J lost 2, with 12 bases in between. CDR3 length: 17 amino acids. Filled out from reference TRBV7-3 and TRBJ2-6, the complete variable domain reads GAGVSQTPSNKVTEKGKYVELRCDPISGHTALYWYRQSLGQGPEFLIYFQGTGAADDSGLPNDRFFAVRPEGSVSTLKIQRTERGDSAVYLCASSLNPMSAGANVLTFGAGSRLTVL.

This clonotype has only a few counts. At one end, the junction sequence differs from germline, possibly due to a read error. The genes are TRBV18 and TRBJ2-5; D perhaps matches TRBD1 (5 bases). The germline CDR1 and CDR2 sequences are KGHSH and LQKENI. The CDR3 runs 13 residues. The CDR3 DNA is TGTGCCAGTTCACCAGGGTCCGTAGAGACCCAGTACTTC. Translation: CASSPGSVETQYF.

This clonotype was counted ten times or more. This chain links TRBV7-2 with TRBJ2-1; no clear D. The V gene lost 5 bases and the J gene lost 8 bases, with 16 bases spanning the gap. Germline V gene sequence: CDR1 SGHTA, CDR2 FQGNSA. The CDR3 is made up of 14 amino acids. In nucleotides, the CDR3 is TGTGCCAGCAGCCCGGAAGTAGTGTCCCATGAGCAGTTCTTC. Encoded protein: CASSPEVVSHEQFF.

The V call is TRBV5-5, the J call TRBJ2-1; D possibly corresponds to TRBD2 (5 bases). V was shortened by 3 bases and J by 4 bases, with 17 bases between the two germline ends. Germline assignment: CDR1 SGHKS and CDR2 YYEKEE (reference sequence). The CDR3 extends over 16 amino acids. CDR3 sequence reads: CASSSPSGIRYNEQFF. The CDR3 region has the DNA TGTGCCAGCAGCTCCCCGTCCGGGATTCGGTACAATGAGCAGTTCTTC.

This clonotype was detected once. The gene calls are TRBV5-4 and TRBJ1-1; D is ambiguous. The CDR3 is 15 residues long. Germline loops: CDR1 SGHNT, CDR2 YYREEE (reference sequence). The germline V and J ends were trimmed by 2 bases and 4 bases, with 15 bases remaining between them. CDR3 residues: CASSLGGNERTEAFF. The CDR3 nucleotides read TGTGCCAGCAGCTTAGGAGGGAACGAGCGCACTGAAGCTTTCTTT. The full variable domain, its missing parts supplied by reference TRBV5-4 and TRBJ1-1, is ETGVTQSPTHLIKTRGQQVTLRCSSQSGHNTVSWYQQALGQGPQFIFQYYREEENGRGNFPPRFSGLQFPNYSSELNVNALELDDSALYLCASSLGGNERTEAFFGQGTRLTVV.

This clonotype was recorded at least ten times. The chain joins TRBV7-6 to TRBJ1-2; D possibly corresponds to TRBD1 (6 bases). Trimming removed 3 bases at V and 4 bases at J, with 21 bases between. Germline assignment: CDR1 SGHVS and CDR2 FNYEAQ. The CDR3 runs 17 residues. The CDR3 reads CASSFNPTGFGIYGYTF. The CDR3 DNA sequence: TGTGCCAGCAGCTTTAACCCTACAGGGTTCGGGATCTATGGCTACACCTTC.

This clonotype showed up many times. The J gene is TRBJ1-1, the V gene TRBV3-1; D is ambiguous. CDR3 length: 13 amino acids. Trimming stripped 5 bases from V and 3 bases from J, with 10 bases between. In germline, CDR1 is LGHDT, CDR2 YNNKEL (reference sequence). In DNA form, the CDR3 reads TGTGCCAGCAGCGCGAAATGGGACACTGAAGCTTTCTTT. Translation gives CASSAKWDTEAFF. The full variable domain, in which reference TRBV3-1 and TRBJ1-1 provide the parts outside the CDR3, is DTAVSQTPKYLVTQMGNDKSIKCEQNLGHDTMYWYKQDSKKFLKIMFSYNNKELIINETVPNRFSPKSPDKAHLNLHINSLELGDSAVYFCASSAKWDTEAFFGQGTRLTVV.

The V and J genes are TRBV10-1 and TRBJ2-7; the D is unclear. V shed 0 bases and J shed 2 bases, with 5 bases lying between them. Germline CDR1 is WNHNN and CDR2 is SYGVQD (reference sequence). The CDR3 length is 13 residues. CDR3 in DNA: TGCGCCAGCAGTGAGTCGACCACCTACGAGCAGTACTTC. Its protein product is CASSESTTYEQYF.

The sample holds many counts of this clonotype. The CDR3 is CASSVISGLAGESDTQYF. DNA for the CDR3: TGTGCCAGCAGCGTCATCTCGGGACTAGCGGGAGAATCAGATACGCAGTATTTT. J is TRBJ2-3 and V is TRBV7-3; 14 nucleotides match TRBD2. The germline gives CDR1 SGHTA, CDR2 FQGTGA. With V trimmed by 5 bases and J by 4 bases, 11 bases remained unmatched. This CDR3 region has 18 residues.

This clonotype was observed at least ten times. The chain is built from TRBV7-2 and TRBJ1-2; tentative D call: TRBD1 (6 bases). The CDR3 runs 13 residues. Trimming pared 8 bases from V and 5 bases from J, leaving 15 bases between. Per germline, CDR1 SGHTA and CDR2 FQGNSA. The CDR3: CASGEGGRYGYTF. In DNA, the CDR3 is TGTGCCAGCGGCGAGGGGGGGCGATATGGCTACACCTTC.

This clonotype was detected many times. V and J are TRBV20-1 and TRBJ1-2, with 7 bases fitting TRBD1. V gave up 0 bases and J gave up 2 bases; unmatched junction bases: 3. This CDR3 contains 14 residues. CDR1 DFQATT and CDR2 SNEGSKA come from the germline V gene (reference sequence). The CDR3 bases are TGCAGTGCTAGAGACTGGGACAGAAACTATGGCTACACCTTC. It translates to CSARDWDRNYGYTF.

In its sample, this clonotype was seen many times. V usage is TRBV5-4 and J usage is TRBJ2-5; TRBD1 aligns across 9 bases. Trimming removed 4 bases from V and 4 bases from J; junction bases left unmatched: 8. CDR3 size: 15 residues. Germline CDR1 reads SGHNT; CDR2 reads YYREEE (reference sequence). The CDR3 sequence: CASSKEGQGGETQYF. In DNA, the CDR3 is TGTGCCAGCAGCAAGGAGGGACAGGGTGGAGAGACCCAGTACTTC.

This clonotype was seen repeatedly, ten times or more. V gene TRBV3-1 combines with J gene TRBJ2-3; perhaps TRBD2 as D (6 bases). CDR3 length: 17 amino acids. The V end lost 9 bases, the J end lost 0 bases, and 22 bases lay between the germline ends. The germline V gene encodes CDR1 LGHDT and CDR2 YNNKEL (reference sequence). The chain's CDR3 is CASSRYGGGPSTDTQYF. In DNA, the CDR3 is TGTGCCAGTTCCCGCTATGGGGGAGGACCTAGCACAGATACGCAGTATTTT.

This clonotype was recorded at least ten times. The CDR3 region is CSGLTGLTNYGYTF. CDR3 sequence (DNA): TGCAGCGGTTTGACAGGGTTGACAAACTATGGCTACACCTTC. The V and J genes are TRBV29-1 and TRBJ1-2; TRBD1 matches 7 bases. The CDR3 is 14 amino acids. V lost 7 bases and J lost 2; bases outside the gene matches: 10. The germline V gene has CDR1 SQVTM and CDR2 ANQGSEA.

V and J are TRBV28 and TRBJ2-6; the D call may be TRBD1 or TRBD2 (6 bases each). Germline CDR1 is MDHEN and CDR2 is SYDVKM. V gave up 6 bases and J gave up 4 bases, with 13 bases separating them. The CDR3 totals 15 residues. CDR3: CASSLGGQGANVLTF. The CDR3 DNA reads TGTGCCAGCAGCCTGGGAGGACAGGGGGCCAACGTCCTGACTTTC.

There are many counts of this clonotype. This chain connects TRBV6-2 or TRBV6-3 to TRBJ2-1; tentative D call: TRBD1 (6 bases). This CDR3 contains 11 residues. Germline-derived CDR1 and CDR2 are MNHEY and SVGEGT. Trimming took off 10 bases at V and 8 bases at J, with 12 bases between the two ends. The CDR3 DNA reads TGTGCCACCCGTGGGGGCTATGAGCAGTTCTTC. As protein: CATRGGYEQFF.